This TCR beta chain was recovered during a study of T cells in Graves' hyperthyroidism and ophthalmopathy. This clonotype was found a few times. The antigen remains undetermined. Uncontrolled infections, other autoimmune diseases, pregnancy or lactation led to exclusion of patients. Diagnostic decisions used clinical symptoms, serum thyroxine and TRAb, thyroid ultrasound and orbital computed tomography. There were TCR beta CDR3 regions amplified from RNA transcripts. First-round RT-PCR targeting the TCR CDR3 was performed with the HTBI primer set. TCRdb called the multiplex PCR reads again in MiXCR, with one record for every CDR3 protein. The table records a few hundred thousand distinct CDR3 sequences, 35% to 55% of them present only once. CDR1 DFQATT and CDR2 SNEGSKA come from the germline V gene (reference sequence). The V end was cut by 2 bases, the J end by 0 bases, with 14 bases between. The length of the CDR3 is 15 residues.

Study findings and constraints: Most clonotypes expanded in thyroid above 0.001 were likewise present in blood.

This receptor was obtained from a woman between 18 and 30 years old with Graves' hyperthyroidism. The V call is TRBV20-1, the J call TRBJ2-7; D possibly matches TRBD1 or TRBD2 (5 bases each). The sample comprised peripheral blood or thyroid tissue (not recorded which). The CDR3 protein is CSARRDGRSSYEQYF. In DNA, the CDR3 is TGCAGTGCTAGAAGGGACGGAAGGAGCTCCTACGAGCAGTACTTC.